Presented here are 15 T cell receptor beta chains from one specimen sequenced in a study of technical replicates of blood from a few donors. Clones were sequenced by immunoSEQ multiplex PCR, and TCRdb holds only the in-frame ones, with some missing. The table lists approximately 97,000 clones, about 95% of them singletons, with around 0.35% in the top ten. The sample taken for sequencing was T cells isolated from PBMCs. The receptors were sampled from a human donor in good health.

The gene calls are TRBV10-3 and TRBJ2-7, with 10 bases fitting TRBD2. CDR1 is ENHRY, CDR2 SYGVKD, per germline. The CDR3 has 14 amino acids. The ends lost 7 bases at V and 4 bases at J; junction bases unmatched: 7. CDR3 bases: TGTGCCATCACCTCTGGACTAGCGGAATACGAGCAGTACTTC. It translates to CAITSGLAEYEQYF.

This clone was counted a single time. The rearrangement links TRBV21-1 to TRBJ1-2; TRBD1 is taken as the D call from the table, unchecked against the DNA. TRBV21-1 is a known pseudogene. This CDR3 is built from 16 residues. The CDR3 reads CASSKKRDRANYGYTF. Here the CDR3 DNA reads TGTGCCAGCAGCAAAAAAAGAGACAGGGCTAACTATGGCTACACCTTC.

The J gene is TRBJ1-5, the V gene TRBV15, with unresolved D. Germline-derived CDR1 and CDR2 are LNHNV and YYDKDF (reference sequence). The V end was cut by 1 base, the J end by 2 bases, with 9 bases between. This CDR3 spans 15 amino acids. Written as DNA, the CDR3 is TGTGCCACCAGCAGAGGAGTCCTAGGCAATCAGCCCCAGCATTTT. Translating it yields CATSRGVLGNQPQHF.

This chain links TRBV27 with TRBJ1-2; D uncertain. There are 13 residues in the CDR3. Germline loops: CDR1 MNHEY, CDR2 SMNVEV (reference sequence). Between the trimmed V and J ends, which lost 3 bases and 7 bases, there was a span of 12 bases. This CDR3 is CASSFWQESGYTF. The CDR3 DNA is TGTGCCAGCAGTTTTTGGCAGGAAAGTGGCTACACCTTC.

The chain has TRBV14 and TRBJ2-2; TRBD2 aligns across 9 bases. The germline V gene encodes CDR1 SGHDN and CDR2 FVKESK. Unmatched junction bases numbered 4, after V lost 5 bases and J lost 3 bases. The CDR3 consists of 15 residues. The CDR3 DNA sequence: TGTGCCAGCAGCGAACTAGCGGGCCACACCGGGGAGCTGTTTTTT. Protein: CASSELAGHTGELFF.

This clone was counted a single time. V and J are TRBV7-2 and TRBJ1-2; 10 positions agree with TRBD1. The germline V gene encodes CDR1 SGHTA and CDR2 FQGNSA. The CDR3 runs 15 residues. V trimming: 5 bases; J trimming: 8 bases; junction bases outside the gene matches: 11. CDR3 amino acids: CASSGSGTGVWGYTF. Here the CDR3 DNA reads TGTGCCAGCAGCGGATCCGGGACAGGGGTCTGGGGCTACACCTTC.

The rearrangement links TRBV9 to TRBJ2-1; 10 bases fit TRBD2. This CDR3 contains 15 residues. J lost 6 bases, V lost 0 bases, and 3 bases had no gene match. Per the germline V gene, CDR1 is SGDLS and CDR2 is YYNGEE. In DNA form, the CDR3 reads TGTGCCAGCAGCGTAGAAGCTAGCGGGGGCAATGAGCAGTTCTTC. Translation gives CASSVEASGGNEQFF.

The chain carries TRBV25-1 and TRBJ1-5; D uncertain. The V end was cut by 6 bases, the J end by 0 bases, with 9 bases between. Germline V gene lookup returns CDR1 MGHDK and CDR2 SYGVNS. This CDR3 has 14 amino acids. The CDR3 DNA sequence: TGTGCCAGCAGCCGGGGTTATAGCAATCAGCCCCAGCATTTT. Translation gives CASSRGYSNQPQHF.

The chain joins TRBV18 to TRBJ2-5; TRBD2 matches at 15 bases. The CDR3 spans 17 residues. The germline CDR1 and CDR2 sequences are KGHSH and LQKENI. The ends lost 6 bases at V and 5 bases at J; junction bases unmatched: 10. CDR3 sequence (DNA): TGTGCCAGCTCCCCCGGACTAGCGGGAGGGCCGGGGGAGACCCAGTACTTC. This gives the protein CASSPGLAGGPGETQYF.

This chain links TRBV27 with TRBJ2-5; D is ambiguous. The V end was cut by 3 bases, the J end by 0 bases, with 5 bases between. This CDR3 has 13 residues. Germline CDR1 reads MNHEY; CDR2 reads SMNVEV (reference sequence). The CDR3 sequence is CASSLRHQETQYF. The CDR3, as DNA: TGTGCCAGCAGTTTGAGGCACCAAGAGACCCAGTACTTC.

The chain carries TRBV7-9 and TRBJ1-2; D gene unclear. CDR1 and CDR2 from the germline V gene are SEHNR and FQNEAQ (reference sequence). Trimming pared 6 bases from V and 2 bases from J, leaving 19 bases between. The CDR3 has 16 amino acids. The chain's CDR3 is CASSSLIRPGNYGYTF. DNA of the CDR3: TGTGCCAGCAGTTCCTTGATCCGACCGGGGAACTATGGCTACACCTTC. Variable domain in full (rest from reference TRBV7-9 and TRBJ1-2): DTGVSQNPRHKITKRGQNVTFRCDPISEHNRLYWYRQTLGQGPEFLTYFQNEAQLEKSRLLSDRFSAERPKGSFSTLEIQRTEQGDSAMYLCASSSLIRPGNYGYTFGSGTRLTVV.

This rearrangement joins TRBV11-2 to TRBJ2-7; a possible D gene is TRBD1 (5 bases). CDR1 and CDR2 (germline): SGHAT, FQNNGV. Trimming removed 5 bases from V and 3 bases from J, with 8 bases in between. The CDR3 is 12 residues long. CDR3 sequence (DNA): TGTGCCAGCAGCGTCGACAGCTACGAGCAGTACTTC. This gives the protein CASSVDSYEQYF.

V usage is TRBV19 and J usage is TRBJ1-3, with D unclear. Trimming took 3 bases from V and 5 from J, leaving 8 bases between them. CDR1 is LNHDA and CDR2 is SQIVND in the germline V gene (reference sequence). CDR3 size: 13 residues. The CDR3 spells CASSMAVRNTIYF. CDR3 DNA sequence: TGTGCCAGTAGTATGGCAGTACGAAACACCATATATTTT.

The DNA of the CDR3 is TGTGCCAGCAGCTTTTTAGGGCCGGGGACTGAAGCTTTCTTT. The encoded protein is CASSFLGPGTEAFF. The V gene is TRBV7-9, the J gene TRBJ1-1; D unresolved. Looked up from germline, CDR1 is SEHNR and CDR2 is FQNEAQ (reference sequence). CDR3 size: 14 residues. Trimming cost V 3 bases and J 5 bases, with 13 bases left between them.

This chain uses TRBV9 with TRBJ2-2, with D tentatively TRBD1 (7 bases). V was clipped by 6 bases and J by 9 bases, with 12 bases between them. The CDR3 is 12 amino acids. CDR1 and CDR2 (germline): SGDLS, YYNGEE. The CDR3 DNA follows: TGTGCCAGCAACGCAGGGGGGAGGGAGCTGTTTTTT. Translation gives CASNAGGRELFF.